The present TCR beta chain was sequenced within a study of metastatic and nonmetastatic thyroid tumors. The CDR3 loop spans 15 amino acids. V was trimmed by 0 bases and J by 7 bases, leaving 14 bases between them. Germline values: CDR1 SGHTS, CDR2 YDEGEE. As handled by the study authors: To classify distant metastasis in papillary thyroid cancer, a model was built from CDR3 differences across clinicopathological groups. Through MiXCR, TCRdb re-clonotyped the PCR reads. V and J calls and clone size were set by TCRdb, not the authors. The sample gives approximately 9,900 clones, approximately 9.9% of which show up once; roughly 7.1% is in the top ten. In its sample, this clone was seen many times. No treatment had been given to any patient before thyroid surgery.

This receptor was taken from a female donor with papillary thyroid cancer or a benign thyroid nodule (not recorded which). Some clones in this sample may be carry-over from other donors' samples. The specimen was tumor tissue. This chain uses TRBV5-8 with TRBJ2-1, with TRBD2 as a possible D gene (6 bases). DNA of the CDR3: TGTGCCAGCAGCTTGGGTGGGACTTCCAAGAATGAGCAGTTCTTC. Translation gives CASSLGGTSKNEQFF.